The rows below give T cell receptor beta chains drawn from one sample of a study of identical twins. From the 5' RACE reads, TCRdb called clonotypes with MiXCR, one entry per CDR3 protein. This sample carries hundreds of thousands of distinct CDR3 sequences, around a sixth of them seen once, and the ten largest clones take about an eighth. These data were also reused for a study on T cells expressing NK-cell markers.

The specimen was PBMCs. These receptor sequences come from a woman aged 18-30 years in good health. The CDR3 runs from the conserved cysteine through the conserved F or W. The D gene is left open where the match is weak. Size is omitted from some rows. Given values are once, few, many or a class for expanded clones.

v_call: TRBV18; d_call: TRBD1; cdr3_length: 15; clone_size: -; j_call: TRBJ2-7; cdr3_aa: CASSPPNRGPNEQYF; cdr3_nt: TGTGCCAGCTCACCACCGAACAGGGGACCGAACGAGCAGTACTTC
v_call: TRBV29-1; d_call: -; cdr3_length: 10; clone_size: -; j_call: TRBJ2-1; cdr3_aa: CSVERNEQFF; cdr3_nt: TGCAGCGTTGAGAGGAATGAGCAGTTCTTC
v_call: TRBV29-1; d_call: -; cdr3_length: 12; clone_size: -; j_call: TRBJ1-5; cdr3_aa: CSVSNGNQPQHF; cdr3_nt: TGCAGCGTTTCGAACGGCAATCAGCCCCAGCATTTT
v_call: TRBV27; d_call: TRBD2; cdr3_length: 16; clone_size: -; j_call: TRBJ2-7; cdr3_aa: CASSGLAGGPLYEQYF; cdr3_nt: TGTGCCAGCAGTGGGCTGGCGGGAGGGCCCCTGTACGAGCAGTACTTC
v_call: TRBV20-1; d_call: -; cdr3_length: 12; clone_size: -; j_call: TRBJ2-7; cdr3_aa: CSASSPSYEQYF; cdr3_nt: TGCAGTGCTAGTAGTCCCTCCTACGAGCAGTACTTC
v_call: TRBV7-2; d_call: TRBD2; cdr3_length: 14; clone_size: few; j_call: TRBJ2-5; cdr3_aa: CASSVMSGRETQYF; cdr3_nt: TGTGCCAGCAGCGTTATGAGCGGGAGGGAGACCCAGTACTTC
v_call: TRBV29-1; d_call: -; cdr3_length: 12; clone_size: many; j_call: TRBJ2-7; cdr3_aa: CSVAGDSYEQYF; cdr3_nt: TGCAGCGTTGCCGGGGACTCCTACGAGCAGTACTTC
v_call: TRBV7-2; d_call: -; cdr3_length: 13; clone_size: many; j_call: TRBJ1-6; cdr3_aa: CASSLVGNSPLHF; cdr3_nt: TGTGCCAGCAGCTTAGTGGGGAATTCACCCCTCCACTTT
v_call: TRBV5-5; d_call: TRBD2; cdr3_length: 16; clone_size: few; j_call: TRBJ2-2; cdr3_aa: CASSVAGGPWTGELFF; cdr3_nt: TGTGCCAGCAGCGTAGCGGGGGGGCCATGGACCGGGGAGCTGTTTTTT
v_call: TRBV12-3/TRBV12-4; d_call: -; cdr3_length: 13; clone_size: few; j_call: TRBJ1-1; cdr3_aa: CASRLTPNTEAFF; cdr3_nt: TGTGCCAGCAGACTGACACCCAACACTGAAGCTTTCTTT
v_call: TRBV5-6; d_call: -; cdr3_length: 14; clone_size: few; j_call: TRBJ2-1; cdr3_aa: CASRPLDGYNEQFF; cdr3_nt: TGTGCCAGCAGGCCCCTGGACGGTTACAATGAGCAGTTCTTC
v_call: TRBV20-1; d_call: -; cdr3_length: 14; clone_size: -; j_call: TRBJ1-1; cdr3_aa: CSARKGGRITEAFF; cdr3_nt: TGCAGTGCTCGAAAGGGAGGGCGAATCACTGAAGCTTTCTTT
v_call: TRBV7-2; d_call: TRBD2; cdr3_length: 15; clone_size: -; j_call: TRBJ2-5; cdr3_aa: CASSLLAGVHGTQYF; cdr3_nt: TGTGCCAGCAGCCTACTAGCGGGGGTTCACGGGACCCAGTACTTC
v_call: TRBV20-1; d_call: TRBD2; cdr3_length: 14; clone_size: few; j_call: TRBJ2-7; cdr3_aa: CSARPGSGHYEQYF; cdr3_nt: TGCAGTGCAAGGCCGGGTAGCGGGCACTACGAGCAGTACTTC
v_call: TRBV20-1; d_call: TRBD1; cdr3_length: 16; clone_size: few; j_call: TRBJ1-1; cdr3_aa: CSARPALGQGTTEAFF; cdr3_nt: TGCAGTGCTAGACCCGCTCTGGGACAGGGGACCACTGAAGCTTTCTTT
v_call: TRBV20-1; d_call: -; cdr3_length: 15; clone_size: -; j_call: TRBJ2-1; cdr3_aa: CSATWRGRTINEQFF; cdr3_nt: TGCAGTGCTACATGGAGGGGACGGACGATTAATGAGCAGTTCTTC
v_call: TRBV19; d_call: -; cdr3_length: 15; clone_size: -; j_call: TRBJ2-1; cdr3_aa: CASSSGVPSYNEQFF; cdr3_nt: TGTGCCAGTTCCTCGGGCGTGCCGTCCTACAATGAGCAGTTCTTC
v_call: TRBV5-8; d_call: -; cdr3_length: 15; clone_size: -; j_call: TRBJ2-7; cdr3_aa: CASSLLFGGSYEQYF; cdr3_nt: TGTGCCAGCAGCTTGTTGTTTGGCGGATCCTACGAGCAGTACTTC
v_call: TRBV6-1; d_call: -; cdr3_length: 13; clone_size: few; j_call: TRBJ1-1; cdr3_aa: CASSGAGKVEAFF; cdr3_nt: TGTGCCAGCAGTGGGGCCGGGAAAGTCGAAGCTTTCTTT
v_call: TRBV29-1; d_call: -; cdr3_length: 13; clone_size: -; j_call: TRBJ2-3; cdr3_aa: CSVVSAVTDTQYF; cdr3_nt: TGCAGCGTTGTCTCCGCCGTCACAGATACGCAGTATTTT
v_call: TRBV27; d_call: -; cdr3_length: 13; clone_size: many; j_call: TRBJ2-7; cdr3_aa: CASSSLGIYEQYF; cdr3_nt: TGTGCCAGCAGTTCCCTCGGTATCTACGAGCAGTACTTC
v_call: TRBV3-1; d_call: -; cdr3_length: 13; clone_size: -; j_call: TRBJ1-2; cdr3_aa: CASSHLDREGYTF; cdr3_nt: TGTGCCAGCAGCCACCTGGACAGAGAAGGCTACACCTTC
v_call: TRBV29-1; d_call: TRBD1; cdr3_length: 13; clone_size: few; j_call: TRBJ1-1; cdr3_aa: CSVRTGGETEAFF; cdr3_nt: TGCAGCGTCCGGACAGGGGGAGAAACTGAAGCTTTCTTT
v_call: TRBV12-3/TRBV12-4; d_call: -; cdr3_length: 13; clone_size: -; j_call: TRBJ2-7; cdr3_aa: CASSLAGWDEQYF; cdr3_nt: TGTGCCAGCAGTTTGGCTGGGTGGGACGAGCAGTACTTC
v_call: TRBV11-2; d_call: -; cdr3_length: 14; clone_size: -; j_call: TRBJ1-1; cdr3_aa: CASTVRATNTEAFF; cdr3_nt: TGTGCCAGCACCGTAAGGGCCACAAACACTGAAGCTTTCTTT
v_call: TRBV6-1; d_call: -; cdr3_length: 13; clone_size: few; j_call: TRBJ1-1; cdr3_aa: CASIMGLGAEAFF; cdr3_nt: TGTGCCAGCATCATGGGGTTAGGAGCTGAAGCTTTCTTT
v_call: TRBV7-9; d_call: -; cdr3_length: 12; clone_size: few; j_call: TRBJ1-1; cdr3_aa: CASSMGGAEAFF; cdr3_nt: TGTGCCAGCAGCATGGGGGGGGCTGAAGCTTTCTTT
v_call: TRBV12-3/TRBV12-4; d_call: -; cdr3_length: 15; clone_size: few; j_call: TRBJ2-2; cdr3_aa: CASARGRQGTGELFF; cdr3_nt: TGTGCCAGCGCCCGGGGGCGGCAGGGCACCGGGGAGCTGTTTTTT
v_call: TRBV29-1; d_call: TRBD2; cdr3_length: 15; clone_size: few; j_call: TRBJ2-2; cdr3_aa: CSAPPGLKNTGELFF; cdr3_nt: TGCAGCGCGCCCCCGGGACTAAAGAACACCGGGGAGCTGTTTTTT
v_call: TRBV12-3/TRBV12-4; d_call: -; cdr3_length: 15; clone_size: -; j_call: TRBJ2-5; cdr3_aa: CASSFANQGQETQYF; cdr3_nt: TGTGCCAGCAGTTTCGCTAATCAGGGTCAAGAGACCCAGTACTTC
v_call: TRBV20-1; d_call: TRBD2; cdr3_length: 15; clone_size: -; j_call: TRBJ2-1; cdr3_aa: CSAYSGGVSYNEQFF; cdr3_nt: TGCAGTGCTTATAGCGGGGGGGTGTCCTACAATGAGCAGTTCTTC
v_call: TRBV27; d_call: -; cdr3_length: 15; clone_size: few; j_call: TRBJ2-7; cdr3_aa: CASSFGTGRGYEQYF; cdr3_nt: TGTGCCAGCAGTTTCGGAACAGGGAGGGGCTACGAGCAGTACTTC
v_call: TRBV20-1; d_call: -; cdr3_length: 13; clone_size: -; j_call: TRBJ2-2; cdr3_aa: CSASRWDTGELFF; cdr3_nt: TGCAGTGCTAGTCGGTGGGATACCGGGGAGCTGTTTTTT
v_call: TRBV20-1; d_call: TRBD2; cdr3_length: 15; clone_size: few; j_call: TRBJ2-2; cdr3_aa: CSASPPGLAAGELFF; cdr3_nt: TGCAGTGCTAGTCCTCCGGGACTAGCGGCCGGGGAGCTGTTTTTT
v_call: TRBV11-2; d_call: TRBD1; cdr3_length: 14; clone_size: -; j_call: TRBJ2-7; cdr3_aa: CASSLATRQGQQYF; cdr3_nt: TGTGCCAGCAGCTTAGCAACCAGACAGGGGCAGCAGTACTTC
v_call: TRBV18; d_call: TRBD1; cdr3_length: 16; clone_size: few; j_call: TRBJ1-1; cdr3_aa: CASSAQGADAGTEAFF; cdr3_nt: TGTGCCAGCTCAGCGCAGGGGGCGGATGCTGGTACTGAAGCTTTCTTT
v_call: TRBV7-2; d_call: -; cdr3_length: 14; clone_size: -; j_call: TRBJ1-1; cdr3_aa: CASSPQAMNTEAFF; cdr3_nt: TGTGCCAGCAGCCCTCAGGCGATGAACACTGAAGCTTTCTTT
v_call: TRBV7-9; d_call: -; cdr3_length: 15; clone_size: -; j_call: TRBJ2-7; cdr3_aa: CASSLYGDGAYEQYF; cdr3_nt: TGTGCCAGCAGCTTATATGGCGACGGAGCCTACGAGCAGTACTTC
v_call: TRBV9; d_call: TRBD2; cdr3_length: 15; clone_size: few; j_call: TRBJ2-3; cdr3_aa: CASSPPLAGERTQYF; cdr3_nt: TGTGCCAGCAGCCCACCTCTAGCGGGAGAACGTACGCAGTATTTT
v_call: TRBV29-1; d_call: TRBD2; cdr3_length: 15; clone_size: few; j_call: TRBJ2-3; cdr3_aa: CSVHGPGREADTQYF; cdr3_nt: TGCAGCGTGCACGGCCCGGGGAGGGAGGCAGATACGCAGTATTTT
v_call: TRBV7-6; d_call: TRBD2; cdr3_length: 18; clone_size: -; j_call: TRBJ2-1; cdr3_aa: CASSLQIIAGASYNEQFF; cdr3_nt: TGTGCCAGCAGCTTACAAATTATAGCGGGGGCGTCCTACAATGAGCAGTTCTTC
v_call: TRBV5-1; d_call: TRBD2; cdr3_length: 16; clone_size: few; j_call: TRBJ2-5; cdr3_aa: CASSLAPSGGRETQYF; cdr3_nt: TGCGCCAGCAGCTTGGCCCCTAGCGGGGGGCGGGAGACCCAGTACTTC
v_call: TRBV7-9; d_call: -; cdr3_length: 12; clone_size: few; j_call: TRBJ2-1; cdr3_aa: CASSPQGVRLFF; cdr3_nt: TGTGCCAGCAGCCCACAGGGAGTCCGTTTGTTCTTC
v_call: TRBV27; d_call: -; cdr3_length: 15; clone_size: -; j_call: TRBJ2-1; cdr3_aa: CASSFFDSEWAEQFF; cdr3_nt: TGTGCCAGCAGTTTTTTCGATTCAGAATGGGCAGAGCAGTTCTTC
v_call: TRBV12-3/TRBV12-4; d_call: -; cdr3_length: 14; clone_size: -; j_call: TRBJ1-1; cdr3_aa: CASSLAQGRVKAFF; cdr3_nt: TGTGCCAGCAGTTTAGCGCAAGGCAGGGTAAAAGCTTTCTTT
v_call: TRBV3-1; d_call: -; cdr3_length: 16; clone_size: -; j_call: TRBJ1-1; cdr3_aa: CASSQDGGQGWYEAFF; cdr3_nt: TGTGCCAGCAGCCAAGACGGGGGTCAGGGTTGGTATGAAGCTTTCTTT
v_call: TRBV29-1; d_call: -; cdr3_length: 11; clone_size: -; j_call: TRBJ2-7; cdr3_aa: CSVVQGYEQYF; cdr3_nt: TGCAGCGTTGTGCAGGGCTACGAGCAGTACTTC
v_call: TRBV5-1; d_call: -; cdr3_length: 13; clone_size: -; j_call: TRBJ2-3; cdr3_aa: CASSLDGPDTQYF; cdr3_nt: TGCGCCAGCAGCTTGGATGGCCCAGATACGCAGTATTTT
v_call: TRBV6-6; d_call: TRBD1; cdr3_length: 12; clone_size: few; j_call: TRBJ2-1; cdr3_aa: CASSYAGGEQFF; cdr3_nt: TGTGCCAGCAGTTACGCAGGGGGTGAGCAGTTCTTC
v_call: TRBV7-9; d_call: -; cdr3_length: 13; clone_size: few; j_call: TRBJ2-7; cdr3_aa: CASSSTQGGEQYF; cdr3_nt: TGTGCCAGCAGCTCAACCCAGGGAGGCGAGCAGTACTTC
v_call: TRBV6-4; d_call: -; cdr3_length: 13; clone_size: many; j_call: TRBJ2-1; cdr3_aa: CASSVSEQNEQFF; cdr3_nt: TGTGCCAGCAGCGTCTCCGAACAGAATGAGCAGTTCTTC
v_call: TRBV6-5; d_call: -; cdr3_length: 14; clone_size: -; j_call: TRBJ2-7; cdr3_aa: CASSYSAFSYEQYF; cdr3_nt: TGTGCCAGCAGTTACTCGGCCTTTTCCTACGAGCAGTACTTC
v_call: TRBV5-1; d_call: TRBD2; cdr3_length: 17; clone_size: -; j_call: TRBJ2-3; cdr3_aa: CASSLAYSGGDTDTQYF; cdr3_nt: TGCGCCAGCAGCTTGGCTTATAGCGGGGGAGACACAGATACGCAGTATTTT
v_call: TRBV5-1; d_call: -; cdr3_length: 14; clone_size: -; j_call: TRBJ2-5; cdr3_aa: CASSLVLGRGTQYF; cdr3_nt: TGCGCCAGCAGCTTGGTTCTGGGTCGAGGGACCCAGTACTTC
v_call: TRBV6-1; d_call: -; cdr3_length: 14; clone_size: -; j_call: TRBJ2-6; cdr3_aa: CASRGLSGANVLTF; cdr3_nt: TGTGCCAGCAGAGGACTCTCTGGGGCCAACGTCCTGACTTTC
v_call: TRBV12-3/TRBV12-4; d_call: -; cdr3_length: 13; clone_size: many; j_call: TRBJ2-7; cdr3_aa: CARPHTLSYEQYF; cdr3_nt: TGTGCCCGACCCCACACCTTATCATACGAGCAGTACTTC
v_call: TRBV20-1; d_call: TRBD2; cdr3_length: 13; clone_size: many; j_call: TRBJ2-1; cdr3_aa: CSAGLAGGNEQFF; cdr3_nt: TGCAGTGCTGGCCTAGCGGGGGGAAATGAGCAGTTCTTC
v_call: TRBV20-1; d_call: -; cdr3_length: 13; clone_size: many; j_call: TRBJ1-1; cdr3_aa: CSAAGRGNTEAFF; cdr3_nt: TGCAGTGCTGCGGGCAGGGGAAACACTGAAGCTTTCTTT
v_call: TRBV27; d_call: TRBD2; cdr3_length: 11; clone_size: -; j_call: TRBJ2-7; cdr3_aa: CASTRGNEQYF; cdr3_nt: TGTGCCAGCACGCGGGGGAACGAGCAGTACTTC